The source of this TCR beta chain is a study of cytomegalovirus exposure and HLA in healthy donors. Germline CDR1 ENHRY, CDR2 SYGVKD. V lost 4 bases to trimming and J lost 4 bases; unmatched junction nucleotides: 12. This CDR3 comprises 17 residues. Both 60 Vbeta primers and 13 Jbeta primers went into the PCR. Only in-frame clones appear in the TCRdb table, and some are missing; sequencing was by immunoSEQ multiplex PCR. The table records 60,000 to 90,000 clones, approximately 63% of them present only once. Source material: PBMCs. The receptor was derived from a woman between 50 and 59 years old in good health and CMV-seropositive. The rearrangement links TRBV10-3 to TRBJ2-7; 11 bases agree with TRBD2. The CDR3 nucleotides read TGTGCCATCAGTGGACGGGGGGGTAGCGGGGGGGGATACGAGCAGTACTTC. This codes for CAISGRGGSGGGYEQYF.